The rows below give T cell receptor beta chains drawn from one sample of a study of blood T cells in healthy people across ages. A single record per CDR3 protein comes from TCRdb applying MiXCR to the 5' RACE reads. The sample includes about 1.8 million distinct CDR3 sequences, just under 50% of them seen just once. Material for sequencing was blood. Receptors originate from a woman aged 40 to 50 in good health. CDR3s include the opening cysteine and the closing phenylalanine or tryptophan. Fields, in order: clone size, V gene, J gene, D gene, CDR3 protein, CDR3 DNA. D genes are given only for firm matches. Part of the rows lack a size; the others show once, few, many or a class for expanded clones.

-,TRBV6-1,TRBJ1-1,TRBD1,CASSEDRAGTEAFF,TGTGCCAGCAGCGAAGACAGGGCTGGCACTGAAGCTTTCTTT
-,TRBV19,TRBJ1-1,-,CASSIRPITEAFF,TGTGCCAGTAGTATCCGGCCGATCACTGAAGCTTTCTTT
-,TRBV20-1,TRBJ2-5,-,CSARDSGSRVETQYF,TGCAGTGCTAGAGATTCTGGAAGTCGTGTGGAGACCCAGTACTTC
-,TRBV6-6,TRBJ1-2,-,CASSSGPRNGYTF,TGTGCCAGCAGTTCGGGACCACGGAATGGCTACACCTTC
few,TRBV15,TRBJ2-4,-,CATSTDGGRLLEQYF,TGTGCCACCAGCACCGATGGGGGGCGACTTTTGGAGCAGTACTTC
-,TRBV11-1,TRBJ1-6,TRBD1,CASSKGQGDPPLHF,TGTGCCAGCAGCAAAGGACAGGGGGATCCACCCCTCCACTTT
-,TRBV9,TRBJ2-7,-,CASSVALRSEQYF,TGTGCCAGCAGCGTAGCTTTACGCTCCGAGCAGTACTTC
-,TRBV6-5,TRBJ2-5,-,CASSYSGTVETQYF,TGTGCCAGCAGTTACTCGGGGACGGTTGAGACCCAGTACTTC
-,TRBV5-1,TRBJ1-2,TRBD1,CASSLRDSLGGYTF,TGCGCCAGCAGCTTGAGGGACAGTTTAGGTGGCTACACCTTC
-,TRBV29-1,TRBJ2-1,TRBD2,CSVEARLAGEPHNEQFF,TGCAGCGTTGAAGCCAGACTAGCGGGGGAACCTCACAATGAGCAGTTCTTC
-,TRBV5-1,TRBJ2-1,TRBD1,CASSPQGARDNEQFF,TGCGCCAGCAGCCCTCAGGGGGCTCGGGACAATGAGCAGTTCTTC
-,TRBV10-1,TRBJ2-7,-,CASSAPRGGMNEQYF,TGCGCCAGCAGTGCTCCCCGGGGCGGGATGAACGAGCAGTACTTC
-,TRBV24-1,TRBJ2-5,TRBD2,CATSDLEWHGAGAAAPQETQYF,TGTGCCACCAGTGATTTGGAGTGGCATGGAGCGGGGGCCGCGGCGCCCCAAGAGACCCAGTACTTC
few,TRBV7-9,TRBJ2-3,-,CASSLGYYTQYF,TGTGCCAGCAGCTTAGGGTACTATACGCAGTATTTT
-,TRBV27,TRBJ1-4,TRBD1,CASSINRGGEKLFF,TGTGCCAGCAGTATCAACAGGGGTGGTGAAAAACTGTTTTTT
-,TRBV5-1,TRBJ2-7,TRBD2,CASSTTSGGHNEQYF,TGCGCCAGCAGCACCACTAGCGGGGGGCACAATGAGCAGTACTTC
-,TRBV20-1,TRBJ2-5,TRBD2,CSARVLAGPNTRGTQYF,TGCAGTGCTAGAGTACTAGCGGGGCCGAACACCCGGGGGACCCAGTACTTC
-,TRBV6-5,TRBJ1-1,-,CASTRGGGRTEAFF,TGTGCCAGCACCCGAGGCGGGGGGAGGACTGAAGCTTTCTTT
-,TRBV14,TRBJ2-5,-,CASSQVLQTRGWQETQYF,TGTGCCAGCAGCCAAGTCTTGCAGACTAGGGGGTGGCAAGAGACCCAGTACTTC
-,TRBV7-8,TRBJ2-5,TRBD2,CASSFTATSGGPSKRETQYF,TGTGCCAGCAGCTTCACCGCAACTAGCGGGGGACCGAGCAAAAGAGAGACCCAGTACTTC
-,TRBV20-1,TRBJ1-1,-,CSAHLRGMNTEAFF,TGCAGTGCTCATCTCAGGGGCATGAACACTGAAGCTTTCTTT
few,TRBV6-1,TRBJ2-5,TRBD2,CASSLTVGSGGTNQETQYF,TGTGCCAGCAGCCTTACAGTGGGTAGCGGGGGGACGAATCAAGAGACCCAGTACTTC
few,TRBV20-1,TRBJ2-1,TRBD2,CSAPTRLGTSGNNEQFF,TGCAGTGCTCCTACTCGACTGGGGACTAGCGGCAACAATGAGCAGTTCTTC
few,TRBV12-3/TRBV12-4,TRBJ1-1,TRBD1,CASSLRDRGQTEAFF,TGTGCCAGCAGTTTAAGGGACAGGGGTCAGACTGAAGCTTTCTTT
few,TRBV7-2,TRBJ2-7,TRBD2,CASSFPSGGNEQYF,TGTGCCAGCAGCTTCCCTAGCGGGGGTAACGAGCAGTACTTC
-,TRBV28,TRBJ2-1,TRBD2,CASSSFRGGKYEQFF,TGTGCCAGCAGTTCCTTCCGGGGGGGCAAATATGAGCAGTTCTTC
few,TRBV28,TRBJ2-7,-,CASSAYSFLTYEQYF,TGTGCCAGCAGTGCTTACAGTTTCCTCACCTACGAGCAGTACTTC
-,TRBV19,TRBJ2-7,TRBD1,CASSRTGPYPISYEQYF,TGTGCCAGTAGCAGGACAGGACCCTACCCGATCTCCTACGAGCAGTACTTC
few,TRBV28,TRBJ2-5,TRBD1,CASSETGIPETQYF,TGTGCCAGCAGCGAGACAGGGATCCCAGAGACCCAGTACTTC
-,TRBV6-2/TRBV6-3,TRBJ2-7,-,CASSYSGGSSYEQYF,TGTGCCAGCAGTTACTCGGGGGGATCTAGCTACGAGCAGTACTTC
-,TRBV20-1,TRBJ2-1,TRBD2,CSASSGVNEQFF,TGCAGTGCTAGTAGCGGGGTCAATGAGCAGTTCTTC
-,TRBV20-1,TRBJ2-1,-,CSAGPMLPHNEQFF,TGCAGTGCTGGCCCGATGTTGCCACACAATGAGCAGTTCTTC